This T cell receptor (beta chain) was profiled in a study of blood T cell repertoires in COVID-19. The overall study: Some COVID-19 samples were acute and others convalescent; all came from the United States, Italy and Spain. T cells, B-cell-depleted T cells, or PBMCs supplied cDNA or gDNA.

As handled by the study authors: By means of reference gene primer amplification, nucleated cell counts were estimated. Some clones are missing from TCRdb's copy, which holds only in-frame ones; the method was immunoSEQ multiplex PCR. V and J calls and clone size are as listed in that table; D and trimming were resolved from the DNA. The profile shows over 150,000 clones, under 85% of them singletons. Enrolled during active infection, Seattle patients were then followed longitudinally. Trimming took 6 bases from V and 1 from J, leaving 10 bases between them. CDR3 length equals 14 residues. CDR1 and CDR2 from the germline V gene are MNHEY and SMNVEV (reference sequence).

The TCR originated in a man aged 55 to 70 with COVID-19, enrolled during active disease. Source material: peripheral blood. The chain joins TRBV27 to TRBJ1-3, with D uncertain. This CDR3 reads CASSAGGSGNTIYF. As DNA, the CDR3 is TGTGCCAGCAGCGCGGGAGGATCTGGAAACACCATATATTTT.